These 28 T cell receptor beta chains share one sample of origin, sequenced in a study of monozygotic twins with inflammatory bowel disease. For each CDR3 protein, TCRdb gives one entry from its re-call of the 5' RACE reads, without DNA. Its listing shows approximately 400,000 distinct CDR3 sequences. Sequenced sample: blood. These receptors all come from a human donor with ulcerative colitis or Crohn's disease, or a healthy co-twin of an affected twin (not recorded which).

The V and J genes are TRBV7-2 and TRBJ2-3; TCRdb names TRBD1, which stays unverified in the absence of DNA. Germline values: CDR1 SGHTA, CDR2 FQGNSA. The CDR3 is made up of 12 amino acids. CDR3 residues: CASSPGQPQEYF.

The chain carries TRBV5-1 and TRBJ2-1; TCRdb returns TRBD1, unconfirmable since there is no DNA. This CDR3 contains 12 residues. Germline V gene data show CDR1 as SGHRS and CDR2 as YFSETQ. The chain's CDR3 is CASSIRGDEQFF.

The genes are TRBV10-3 and TRBJ2-5. The V gene's germline CDR1 is ENHRY and CDR2 SYGVKD. The CDR3 length is 13 residues. The CDR3 loop reads CAIRKEVQETQYF.

This chain connects TRBV7-9 to TRBJ1-1; TCRdb's D call, TRBD1, is unchecked because there is no DNA. The CDR3 is 16 amino acids. Germline CDR1 and CDR2: SEHNR and FQNEAQ (reference sequence). Here the CDR3 reads CASSPSPPGLNTEAYF.

This chain links TRBV20-1 with TRBJ2-7; the D call from TCRdb, TRBD2, cannot be confirmed without DNA. Germline values: CDR1 DFQATT, CDR2 SNEGSKA (reference sequence). The CDR3 totals 16 residues. CDR3: CSATPSGGRGSYEQYF.

The genes are TRBV4-1 and TRBJ1-2. This CDR3 contains 15 residues. Per germline, CDR1 MGHRA and CDR2 YSYEKL. The CDR3 here is CASSPSLDSGYGYTF.

This chain links TRBV6-5 with TRBJ2-2; the D gene TCRdb calls, TRBD1, cannot be checked with no DNA. This CDR3 is 18 amino acids long. CDR1 MNHEY and CDR2 SVGAGI come from the germline V gene. This chain's CDR3 is CASSYSRDRVGNTGELFF.

The rearrangement links TRBV5-1 to TRBJ1-2; with no DNA, the TCRdb D assignment of TRBD1 cannot be verified. CDR3 length: 15 residues. CDR1 SGHRS and CDR2 YFSETQ come from the germline V gene. The chain's CDR3 is CASSYGTQTGYGYTF.

This chain links TRBV6-2 or TRBV6-3 with TRBJ2-2; TCRdb selects TRBD2, and the lack of DNA leaves this call unchecked. Germline CDR1 is MNHEY and CDR2 is SVGEGT. CDR3 length: 15 amino acids. The CDR3 spells CASRNSGPNTGELFF.

This chain links TRBV2 with TRBJ1-5; lacking DNA, the TRBD1 call made by TCRdb goes unchecked. The germline V gene encodes CDR1 SNHLY and CDR2 FYNNEI. This CDR3 contains 17 residues. CDR3 amino acids: CASSGLPGHTIGKPQHF.

The J gene is TRBJ2-5, the V gene TRBV10-3. This CDR3 spans 15 amino acids. CDR1 ENHRY and CDR2 SYGVKD come from the germline V gene. The CDR3 sequence is CAIRDSGGSEETQYF.

V and J are TRBV6-1 and TRBJ1-6; TCRdb's assignment of TRBD1 cannot be checked, as there is no DNA. Germline CDR1 and CDR2: MNHNS and SASEGT. This CDR3 spans 16 amino acids. The CDR3 here is CASSPGVGVYNSPLHF.

The chain employs TRBV10-3 and TRBJ1-1; TCRdb outputs TRBD1, but without DNA this stays unchecked. The CDR3 length is 13 residues. Germline assignment: CDR1 ENHRY and CDR2 SYGVKD. The chain's CDR3 is CAISPTPGAEAFF.

This chain joins TRBV9 and TRBJ2-5. The CDR3 extends over 13 amino acids. Germline V gene lookup returns CDR1 SGDLS and CDR2 YYNGEE. Here the CDR3 reads CASSVGLGETQYF.

The genes are TRBV7-9 and TRBJ1-5; the TRBD1 assignment by TCRdb is unverifiable without DNA. Germline V lookup: CDR1 SEHNR, CDR2 FQNEAQ (reference sequence). The CDR3 covers 16 residues. This CDR3 reads CASSSSWDSGNQPQHF. Using reference TRBV7-9 and TRBJ1-5 for the parts outside the CDR3, the full variable domain is DTGVSQNPRHKITKRGQNVTFRCDPISEHNRLYWYRQTLGQGPEFLTYFQNEAQLEKSRLLSDRFSAERPKGSFSTLEIQRTEQGDSAMYLCASSSSWDSGNQPQHFGDGTRLSIL.

CDR3 sequence reads: CASSHATGQGNGYTF. The chain recombines TRBV3-1 with TRBJ1-2; as DNA is missing, the TRBD1 call by TCRdb cannot be tested. There are 15 residues in the CDR3. Germline values: CDR1 LGHDT, CDR2 YNNKEL (reference sequence). Combining the CDR3 with reference TRBV3-1 and TRBJ1-2 gives the whole variable domain DTAVSQTPKYLVTQMGNDKSIKCEQNLGHDTMYWYKQDSKKFLKIMFSYNNKELIINETVPNRFSPKSPDKAHLNLHINSLELGDSAVYFCASSHATGQGNGYTFGSGTRLTVV.

The chain uses TRBV20-1 and TRBJ2-7. Germline-derived CDR1 and CDR2 are DFQATT and SNEGSKA (reference sequence). This CDR3 spans 13 amino acids. The chain's CDR3 is CSARQATSYEQYF.

CDR3 sequence: CASSLGGLAGADEQFF. The chain is built from TRBV28 and TRBJ2-1; the TRBD2 assignment by TCRdb is unverifiable without DNA. CDR1 is MDHEN and CDR2 is SYDVKM in the germline V gene. This CDR3 contains 16 residues.

V usage is TRBV2 and J usage is TRBJ2-5. The CDR3 runs to 11 residues. Germline loops: CDR1 SNHLY, CDR2 FYNNEI. This CDR3 is CASRTEQTQYF.

The chain couples TRBV2 to TRBJ2-5; the TRBD1 assignment by TCRdb is unverifiable without DNA. This CDR3 spans 15 amino acids. The V gene's germline CDR1 is SNHLY and CDR2 FYNNEI. CDR3: CASSELPGRIETQYF.

V is TRBV7-2 and J is TRBJ2-5; TCRdb names TRBD2, which stays unverified in the absence of DNA. Germline assignment: CDR1 SGHTA and CDR2 FQGNSA. The CDR3 extends over 15 amino acids. The CDR3 is CASSPASGGAATQYF.

The rearrangement uses TRBV11-2 and TRBJ2-3. The CDR3 sequence is 18 residues long. The germline V gene encodes CDR1 SGHAT and CDR2 FQNNGV. The CDR3 is CASSLQFRRRHFSDTQYF.

V is TRBV18 and J is TRBJ2-1; TCRdb returns TRBD2, unconfirmable since there is no DNA. The germline V gene encodes CDR1 KGHSH and CDR2 LQKENI. CDR3 size: 15 residues. The CDR3 reads CASSPPPDYGGEQFF.

CDR3 region: CASSLAGSPEAFF. V gene TRBV5-5 combines with J gene TRBJ1-1. CDR3 length: 13 residues. CDR1 and CDR2 (germline): SGHKS, YYEKEE (reference sequence).

The genes are TRBV11-2 and TRBJ2-5; there is no DNA to check the TCRdb D call of TRBD2. CDR1 and CDR2 from the germline V gene are SGHAT and FQNNGV. This CDR3 spans 16 amino acids. The CDR3 sequence is CASSFSGLAGGETQYF.

The J gene is TRBJ1-3, the V gene TRBV29-1. The CDR3 extends over 12 amino acids. Per the germline V gene, CDR1 is SQVTM and CDR2 is ANQGSEA. This chain's CDR3 is CSVAFRGNTIYF.

This chain links TRBV5-1 with TRBJ1-2; with no DNA, the TCRdb D assignment of TRBD1 cannot be verified. The CDR3 runs 14 residues. Germline CDR1 reads SGHRS; CDR2 reads YFSETQ. CDR3 amino acids: CASSSGGQGKGYTF.

The chain recombines TRBV5-1 with TRBJ2-3; TCRdb names TRBD2, which stays unverified in the absence of DNA. The CDR3 totals 15 residues. Per the germline V gene, CDR1 is SGHRS and CDR2 is YFSETQ. The CDR3 spells CASSSWTSGTDTQYF.